This T cell receptor (beta chain) was sequenced for a study of blood T cell repertoires in COVID-19. Across the whole study: The United States, Italy and Spain supplied acute and convalescent COVID-19 samples.

In terms of age and location, participants ranged from roughly 18 to 95 years and lived in under 30 US areas. Cohort placement rested on clinical history that participants reported themselves. Trimming shortened V by 1 base and J by 6 bases, and 9 bases separated the two germline ends. The CDR3 has 14 residues. Per germline, CDR1 SGHNT and CDR2 YENEEA. Methods used by the authors: For nucleated cells, counts were estimated from reference gene primer amplification. The table came from immunoSEQ multiplex PCR; TCRdb's copy has only in-frame clones and leaves some out. D and trimming come from the DNA, and the V and J calls and clone size come from that table. This sample yields some 250,000 clones, of which just over 90% are seen a single time; 2% to 2.5% belongs to the top ten. In its sample, this clone was seen a few times.

The gene calls are TRBV11-3 and TRBJ2-2; possibly TRBD2 for D (5 bases). This TCR was recovered from a woman aged 40 to 50 with acute COVID-19. Sample: PBMCs or T cells enriched from blood (not recorded which). The chain's CDR3 is CASSLGISAGELFF. The CDR3 nucleotides read TGTGCCAGCAGCTTAGGGATTAGCGCCGGGGAGCTGTTTTTT.